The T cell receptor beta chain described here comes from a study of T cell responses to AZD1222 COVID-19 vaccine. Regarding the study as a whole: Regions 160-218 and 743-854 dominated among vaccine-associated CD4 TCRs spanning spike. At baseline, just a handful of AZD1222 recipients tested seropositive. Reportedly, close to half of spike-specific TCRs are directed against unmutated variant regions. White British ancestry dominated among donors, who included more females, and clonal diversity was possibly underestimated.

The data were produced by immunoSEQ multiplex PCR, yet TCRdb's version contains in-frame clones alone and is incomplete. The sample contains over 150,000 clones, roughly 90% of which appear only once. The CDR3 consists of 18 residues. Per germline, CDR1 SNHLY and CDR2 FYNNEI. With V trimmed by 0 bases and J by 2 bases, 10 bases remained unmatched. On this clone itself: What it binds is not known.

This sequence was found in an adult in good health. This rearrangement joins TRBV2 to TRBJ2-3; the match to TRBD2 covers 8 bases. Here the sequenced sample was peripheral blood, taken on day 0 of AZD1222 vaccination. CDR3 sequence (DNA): TGTGCCAGCAGTGAAGCAACCCTGTCGCGGGGGGTCACAGATACGCAGTATTTT. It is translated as CASSEATLSRGVTDTQYF.